This T cell receptor (beta chain) was sequenced during a study of cytomegalovirus exposure and HLA in healthy donors. Whole-study findings and limits: It was reported that the classifier diagnosed cytomegalovirus status with high specificity and sensitivity in both the original and validation cohorts. Later analysis identified 16,951 TCR beta sequences associated with HLA alleles, using a false discovery rate threshold of 0.05. Confirmation was obtained in vitro that three CMV-associated chains are specific for CMV antigens.

Concerning this clone itself: Antigen: not known.

Germline V lookup: CDR1 MDHEN, CDR2 SYDVKM. Trimming took 5 bases from V and 8 from J; bases not matched to a gene: 12. The CDR3 is made up of 16 amino acids. The PCR used 60 Vbeta and 13 Jbeta primers. Original processing notes: In a later analysis, the count reached 80 million or so unique TCR beta chains, with 10 million to 14 million shared. Generated by immunoSEQ multiplex PCR, the TCRdb table keeps only in-frame clones and is missing some. V and J calls and clone size are copied from that table; D and trimming were computed from the DNA. Among 100,000 to 120,000 clones listed, 70% to 85% were seen once.

Source material: PBMCs. The receptor was derived from a woman aged 18-29 years in good health and CMV-seronegative. The chain is built from TRBV28 and TRBJ1-2; 12 bases match TRBD1. The CDR3 loop is CASSPIRDRGRGGYTF. In nucleotides, the CDR3 is TGTGCCAGCAGTCCGATCCGGGACAGGGGGCGGGGGGGCTACACCTTC.